The 21 T cell receptor beta chains listed next were all sequenced from one sample in a study of beta chain features in type 1 diabetes (dated by TCRdb to 2017 to 2018). The library was prepared using the immunoSEQ multiplex PCR assay. The entire amount of isolated RNA was reverse transcribed using the High Capacity cDNA Reverse Transcription Kit, so the sequenced TCRB transcripts were expressed ones. What TCRdb holds here is the immuneACCESS table cut down to in-frame rearrangements. Part of the clones is not present; checked against another copy, under half of the missing clones reflect an unresolved V gene, and the others are unexplained. The sample table shows 250,000 to 300,000 clones, and under 8.5% are seen once. The ten largest clones represent roughly 0.94% of the sample. Sequencing was performed on central memory CD4+ T cells from blood. All receptors derive from a woman between 18 and 29 years old in good health.

This clone showed up just a few times. The V and J genes are TRBV4-2 and TRBJ2-3, with D possibly matching TRBD2 (6 bases). Looked up from germline, CDR1 is LGHNA and CDR2 is YNFKEQ. V lost 5 bases, J lost 2 bases, and 17 bases lay in between. The CDR3 covers 16 residues. DNA of the CDR3: TGTGCCAGCAGCTTGTATTCTTCGGGAGACACAGATACGCAGTATTTT. Protein: CASSLYSSGDTDTQYF.

This chain joins TRBV2 and TRBJ1-4; no clear D gene. This CDR3 is 14 amino acids long. V was pared by 1 base and J by 6 bases, with 9 bases between. Germline assignment: CDR1 SNHLY and CDR2 FYNNEI. CDR3 bases: TGTGCCAGCAGTGAAGACAGTTGGGATGAAAAACTGTTTTTT. Protein sequence: CASSEDSWDEKLFF.

In this sample, this clone turned up a few times. CDR3 protein: CASSRVMNTEAFF. The CDR3, as DNA: TGTGCCAGCAGCCGTGTCATGAACACTGAAGCTTTCTTT. V and J are TRBV11-2 and TRBJ1-1; no clear D. Trimming left V 5 bases short and J 0 bases short, with 7 bases between. Germline V gives CDR1 SGHAT, CDR2 FQNNGV. CDR3 length equals 13 residues.

In regard to this clone: Other DNA sequences in this specimen translate into the identical CDR3. The V gene is TRBV30, the J gene TRBJ1-3, with D maybe TRBD1 (5 bases). The CDR3 spans 14 residues. Germline V gene data show CDR1 as GTSNPN and CDR2 as SVGIG (reference sequence). V dropped 3 bases and J dropped 0 bases, with 9 bases sitting between them. CDR3: CAWRAGGSGNTIYF. The CDR3 DNA sequence: TGTGCCTGGAGGGCGGGGGGCTCTGGAAACACCATATATTTT. Full variable domain (outside the CDR3, taken from reference TRBV30 and TRBJ1-3): SQTIHQWPATLVQPVGSPLSLECTVEGTSNPNLYWYRQAAGRGLQLLFYSVGIGQISSEVPQNLSASRPQDRQFILSSKKLLLSDSGFYLCAWRAGGSGNTIYFGEGSWLTVV.

This clone has ten or more counts. V is TRBV18 and J is TRBJ2-5, with D uncertain. Trimming stripped 0 bases from V and 1 base from J, with 12 bases between. The CDR3 runs to 16 residues. Looked up from germline, CDR1 is KGHSH and CDR2 is LQKENI. DNA for the CDR3: TGTGCCAGCTCACCACCGCAAGGCGGAAGCCAAGAGACCCAGTACTTC. This gives the protein CASSPPQGGSQETQYF.

This chain links TRBV23-1 with TRBJ2-4; 7 bases agree with TRBD1. TRBV23-1 is sorted into the ORF group, with uncertain function. V was pared by 0 bases and J by 6 bases, with 2 bases of the junction left unmatched. The CDR3 loop spans 14 amino acids. Here the CDR3 reads CASSQSQGRNIQYF. The DNA of the CDR3 is TGCGCCAGCAGTCAATCACAGGGGCGAAACATTCAGTACTTC.

The rearrangement joins TRBV28 to TRBJ2-7; 9 bases match TRBD2. Germline V gene lookup returns CDR1 MDHEN and CDR2 SYDVKM. CDR3 length equals 14 residues. Germline trimming cut 4 bases from V and 7 bases from J; bases unmatched to any gene: 8. The CDR3 region is CASSSAGGTLEQYV. In DNA, the CDR3 is TGTGCCAGCAGTTCAGCGGGGGGTACCCTGGAGCAGTACGTC.

This clone was counted only a few times. This rearrangement joins TRBV6-5 to TRBJ2-5; no firm D call. Germline CDR1 reads MNHEY; CDR2 reads SVGAGI. The V and J ends lost 6 bases and 1 base respectively, with 15 bases between them. This CDR3 has 15 amino acids. In DNA form, the CDR3 reads TGTGCCAGCAGCTACGATAGTGTCACCCAAGAGACCCAGTACTTC. It specifies CASSYDSVTQETQYF.

In this sample, this clone turned up a few times. V and J are TRBV20-1 and TRBJ2-3, with a possible D match to TRBD2 (6 bases). CDR1 is DFQATT and CDR2 is SNEGSKA in the germline V gene (reference sequence). The CDR3 loop spans 10 amino acids. Trimming shortened V by 7 bases and J by 8 bases, and 10 bases separated the two germline ends. The CDR3 DNA sequence: TGCAGTGGGAGGGAAAGTACGCAGTATTTT. Amino acids: CSGRESTQYF.

This clone was detected only a few times. In DNA, the CDR3 is TGTGCCAGCAGCTCTAGTAGCGGGAGTAAAGAGACCCAGTACTTC. It yields the protein CASSSSSGSKETQYF. The chain has TRBV5-6 and TRBJ2-5, with 9 positions matching TRBD2. With V trimmed by 3 bases and J by 3 bases, 6 bases remained unmatched. Germline values: CDR1 SGHDT, CDR2 YYEEEE. The CDR3 has 15 residues. Drawing the rest from reference TRBV5-6 and TRBJ2-5, the complete variable domain is DAGVTQSPTHLIKTRGQQVTLRCSPKSGHDTVSWYQQALGQGPQFIFQYYEEEERQRGNFPDRFSGHQFPNYSSELNVNALLLGDSALYLCASSSSSGSKETQYFGPGTRLLVL.

The chain employs TRBV18 and TRBJ2-6; tentatively, D is TRBD1 (6 bases). This CDR3 is 20 amino acids long. The germline gives CDR1 KGHSH, CDR2 LQKENI. Trimming cost V 1 base and J 0 bases, with 19 bases left between them. CDR3 DNA sequence: TGTGCCAGCTCACCACGTTTACAGGGTCGGGGAGCCTCTGGGGCCAACGTCCTGACTTTC. Amino acid sequence: CASSPRLQGRGASGANVLTF.

The chain carries TRBV5-4 and TRBJ2-1, with D possibly being TRBD1 (5 bases). Germline V CDR1 and CDR2: SGHNT, YYREEE (reference sequence). The CDR3 spans 17 residues. Trimming removed 2 bases from V and 8 bases from J, with 23 bases in between. The CDR3 nucleotides read TGTGCCAGCAGCTTAGGACGTAGTGGGGCTCCTCTGGATGAGCAGTTCTTC. Translation gives CASSLGRSGAPLDEQFF.

This clone was seen a few times. The J gene is TRBJ2-7, the V gene TRBV7-2; possibly TRBD1 for D (5 bases). Germline V CDR1 and CDR2: SGHTA, FQGNSA. The CDR3 is 13 amino acids. Trimming left V 7 bases short and J 2 bases short, with 12 bases between. The CDR3 region has the DNA TGTGCCAGCAAAAGGGCAGGGACCTACGAGCAGTACGTC. Translation gives CASKRAGTYEQYV.

The chain carries TRBV10-3 and TRBJ2-1; 11 positions match TRBD2. The V and J ends lost 3 bases and 7 bases, in that order; junction bases with no gene match: 5. Per the germline V gene, CDR1 is ENHRY and CDR2 is SYGVKD. This CDR3 contains 15 residues. The CDR3 protein is CAISDTSGRGNEQFF. In DNA, the CDR3 is TGTGCCATCAGTGACACTAGCGGGAGAGGGAATGAGCAGTTCTTC.

This clone was counted only a few times. This sequence joins TRBV11-2 and TRBJ2-1, with a weak D call TRBD2 (5 bases). The CDR3 contains 13 residues. Germline V lookup: CDR1 SGHAT, CDR2 FQNNGV. Trimming pared 0 bases from V and 7 bases from J, leaving 7 bases between. The chain's CDR3 is CASSLERANEQFF. The CDR3 coding sequence is TGTGCCAGCAGCTTAGAGAGGGCTAATGAGCAGTTCTTC.

This clone was detected many times. Other DNA sequences in this sample translate to the same CDR3. The chain employs TRBV6-6 and TRBJ1-2; 8 bases line up with TRBD1. The germline gives CDR1 MNHNY, CDR2 SVGAGI (reference sequence). J was trimmed by 3 bases and V by 5 bases; bases with no gene match: 2. The CDR3 runs 13 residues. The CDR3 coding sequence is TGTGCCAGCAGTCCGACAGGGGACTATGGCTACACCTTC. Translation: CASSPTGDYGYTF.

There are a few counts of this clone. The chain uses TRBV11-2 and TRBJ2-7, with a possible D match to TRBD2 (6 bases). The CDR3 spans 14 residues. The germline CDR1 and CDR2 sequences are SGHAT and FQNNGV. Between the trimmed V and J ends, which lost 3 bases and 5 bases, there was a span of 14 bases. This chain's CDR3 is CASSFSQVADEQYV. The DNA of the CDR3 is TGTGCCAGCAGCTTCTCTCAGGTAGCGGACGAGCAGTACGTC.

V usage is TRBV2 and J usage is TRBJ2-2; TRBD2 might be the D (5 bases). The V end was cut by 4 bases, the J end by 3 bases, with 6 bases between. The germline gives CDR1 SNHLY, CDR2 FYNNEI. The CDR3 is 13 residues long. The DNA for the CDR3 is TGTGCCAGCAGTGGGACTTACACCGGGGAGCTGTTTTTT. Amino acid sequence: CASSGTYTGELFF.

This clone was seen more than once but under ten times. The chain recombines TRBV2 with TRBJ1-2; the match to TRBD1 covers 10 bases. The CDR3 spans 15 residues. In germline, CDR1 is SNHLY, CDR2 FYNNEI. The V gene end was trimmed by 2 bases and the J gene end by 6 bases; junction bases not matched to a gene: 6. The CDR3 region is CASSESRDRGNGYTF. The CDR3 DNA reads as TGTGCCAGCAGTGAATCCCGGGACAGGGGAAATGGCTACACCTTC. Variable domain in full (rest from reference TRBV2 and TRBJ1-2): EPEVTQTPSHQVTQMGQEVILRCVPISNHLYFYWYRQILGQKVEFLVSFYNNEISEKSEIFDDQFSVERPDGSNFTLKIRSTKLEDSAMYFCASSESRDRGNGYTFGSGTRLTVV.

This clone was observed a few times. V and J are TRBV5-6 and TRBJ1-1, with 9 bases fitting TRBD1. The ends lost 3 bases at V and 4 bases at J; junction bases unmatched: 7. CDR3 length equals 15 residues. Germline-derived CDR1 and CDR2 are SGHDT and YYEEEE. CDR3: CASSSMGQGGTEAFF. The DNA for the CDR3 is TGTGCCAGCAGCTCGATGGGACAGGGAGGCACTGAAGCTTTCTTT. The variable domain in full, with the rest retrieved from reference TRBV5-6 and TRBJ1-1, is DAGVTQSPTHLIKTRGQQVTLRCSPKSGHDTVSWYQQALGQGPQFIFQYYEEEERQRGNFPDRFSGHQFPNYSSELNVNALLLGDSALYLCASSSMGQGGTEAFFGQGTRLTVV.

The rearrangement uses TRBV28 and TRBJ1-5; tentative D call: TRBD1 (5 bases). The V gene lost 2 bases and the J gene lost 0 bases, with 8 bases spanning the gap. Per the germline V gene, CDR1 is MDHEN and CDR2 is SYDVKM. The length of the CDR3 is 15 residues. CDR3 nucleotides: TGTGCCAGCAGTTTAGGGGGGGTTAGCAATCAGCCCCAGCATTTT. As protein: CASSLGGVSNQPQHF.